The 24 T cell receptor beta chains below were found in one sample sequenced in a study of T-cell reconstitution after alpha-beta-depleted transplantation in children. During its preparation, the TCRbeta library received unique molecular identifiers. One entry per CDR3 protein, called by TCRdb with MiXCR from the PCR reads. Of around 370,000 distinct CDR3 sequences listed, 10% are singletons. The material was PBMCs from the stem cell graft donor, obtained from the stem cell graft. These receptors came from a human donor who donated a stem cell graft to a child with acute lymphoblastic leukemia.

The V and J genes are TRBV5-6 and TRBJ2-1; 9 nucleotides align to TRBD1. CDR1 is SGHDT and CDR2 is YYEEEE in the germline V gene. The CDR3 covers 17 residues. With V trimmed by 2 bases and J by 9 bases, 15 bases remained unmatched. The CDR3 DNA reads as TGTGCCAGCAGCTTCCGGGACAGGGTCTATCCCACCGGTGAGCAGTTCTTC. Residues: CASSFRDRVYPTGEQFF.

This clonotype occurred a few times. V usage is TRBV9 and J usage is TRBJ2-3, with D maybe TRBD2 (6 bases). The CDR3 contains 16 residues. CDR1 is SGDLS and CDR2 is YYNGEE in the germline V gene. V was shortened by 0 bases and J by 2 bases, with 13 bases between the two germline ends. The CDR3 protein is CASSVGSLALTDTQYF. The DNA of the CDR3 is TGTGCCAGCAGCGTAGGGTCACTAGCCCTCACAGATACGCAGTATTTT.

This rearrangement joins TRBV20-1 to TRBJ2-1; D remains unclear. Germline lookup yields CDR1 DFQATT and CDR2 SNEGSKA (reference sequence). Trimming removed 0 bases from V and 4 bases from J, with 10 bases in between. The CDR3 runs to 14 residues. As DNA, the CDR3 is TGCAGTGCTAGAGATCGGCGTACGTACAATGAGCAGTTCTTC. Residues: CSARDRRTYNEQFF.

This chain joins TRBV7-2 and TRBJ2-5, with D tentatively TRBD2 (6 bases). The V gene's germline CDR1 is SGHTA and CDR2 FQGNSA. The CDR3 is 16 amino acids. V dropped 7 bases and J dropped 1 base, with 19 bases sitting between them. CDR3 residues: CASTPHQRGGQETQYF. In DNA form, the CDR3 reads TGTGCCAGCACCCCCCACCAGAGGGGAGGCCAAGAGACCCAGTACTTC.

This clonotype has only a few counts. The genes are TRBV9 and TRBJ1-5, with 7 bases fitting TRBD1. The CDR3 spans 15 residues. Germline loops: CDR1 SGDLS, CDR2 YYNGEE. With 4 bases clipped from V and 6 bases from J, the junction kept 10 bases outside the gene matches. DNA for the CDR3: TGTGCCAGCAGCCAAACAGGGGTCGACCCTCAGCCCCAGCATTTT. This sequence encodes CASSQTGVDPQPQHF.

In its sample, this clonotype was seen once. This chain joins TRBV28 and TRBJ2-7; 9 nucleotides align to TRBD1. CDR3 size: 16 residues. Germline V gives CDR1 MDHEN, CDR2 SYDVKM. The ends lost 3 bases at V and 7 bases at J; junction bases unmatched: 13. CDR3 protein: CASSFWDRDTLGEQYF. The DNA of the CDR3 is TGTGCCAGCAGTTTTTGGGACAGGGATACCCTAGGGGAGCAGTACTTC.

The sample holds many counts of this clonotype. V usage is TRBV6-1 and J usage is TRBJ1-1; a weak D match, TRBD1 (5 bases). The CDR3 loop spans 15 amino acids. V was cut by 4 bases and J by 1 base, with 13 bases left in between. Germline lookup yields CDR1 MNHNS and CDR2 SASEGT. CDR3 in DNA: TGTGCCAGCAGTGGGGCAGTGGGGGAGAACACTGAAGCTTTCTTT. This translates into CASSGAVGENTEAFF.

The table lists this clonotype with many counts. This rearrangement joins TRBV4-1 to TRBJ2-7; D uncertain. The V gene lost 5 bases and the J gene lost 0 bases, with 14 bases spanning the gap. The CDR3 extends over 15 amino acids. Germline loops: CDR1 MGHRA, CDR2 YSYEKL. The DNA of the CDR3 is TGCGCCAGCAGCAGAGCTGGAGCGACCTCCTACGAGCAGTACTTC. Translating it yields CASSRAGATSYEQYF.

This clonotype has only a few counts. The chain uses TRBV28 and TRBJ2-3, with 12 bases identical to TRBD2. This CDR3 has 16 residues. J gave up 2 bases and V 2 bases, and 2 bases lay outside the gene matches. CDR1 is MDHEN, CDR2 SYDVKM, per germline. The CDR3 coding sequence is TGTGCCAGCAGTTTAACTAGCGGGAGGTACACAGATACGCAGTATTTT. It specifies CASSLTSGRYTDTQYF.

Ten or more counts support this clonotype. The chain recombines TRBV3-1 with TRBJ1-2; a possible D gene is TRBD1 (5 bases). The V gene's germline CDR1 is LGHDT and CDR2 YNNKEL (reference sequence). The CDR3 loop spans 16 amino acids. V was shortened by 4 bases and J by 4 bases, with 19 bases between the two germline ends. The CDR3 protein is CASSLLPGTEFYGYTF. Here the CDR3 DNA reads TGTGCCAGCAGCCTATTACCCGGGACGGAATTCTATGGCTACACCTTC. The variable domain in full, completed from reference TRBV3-1 and TRBJ1-2, reads DTAVSQTPKYLVTQMGNDKSIKCEQNLGHDTMYWYKQDSKKFLKIMFSYNNKELIINETVPNRFSPKSPDKAHLNLHINSLELGDSAVYFCASSLLPGTEFYGYTFGSGTRLTVV.

This chain's CDR3 is CASSVRTSSDEQYF. CDR3 in DNA: TGTGCCAGCAGTGTTAGGACTAGCTCGGACGAGCAGTACTTC. The V gene is TRBV12-3 or TRBV12-4, the J gene TRBJ2-7, with 8 bases fitting TRBD2. This CDR3 is 14 amino acids long. J lost 5 bases, V lost 5 bases, and 8 bases had no gene match.

This clonotype showed up many times. The J gene is TRBJ2-1, the V gene TRBV7-9; 13 positions agree with TRBD2. From germline, CDR1 is SEHNR and CDR2 FQNEAQ (reference sequence). The V and J ends lost 5 bases and 6 bases, in that order; junction bases with no gene match: 4. The CDR3 is made up of 15 amino acids. CDR3 residues: CASSPRTSGGNEQFF. The CDR3 DNA follows: TGTGCCAGCAGCCCGCGGACTAGCGGGGGCAATGAGCAGTTCTTC. Using reference TRBV7-9 and TRBJ2-1 for the parts outside the CDR3, the full variable domain is DTGVSQNPRHKITKRGQNVTFRCDPISEHNRLYWYRQTLGQGPEFLTYFQNEAQLEKSRLLSDRFSAERPKGSFSTLEIQRTEQGDSAMYLCASSPRTSGGNEQFFGPGTRLTVL.

As to this clonotype: The germline gene is not matched at one end of the junction; a read error may be the cause. The J gene is TRBJ2-7, the V gene TRBV5-1; D is ambiguous. This CDR3 is built from 12 residues. The germline CDR1 and CDR2 sequences are SGHRS and YFSETQ. CDR3 in amino acids: CGSSLSSYEQYF. The CDR3 DNA is TGCGGCAGCAGCCTGAGCTCCTACGAGCAGTACTTC.

This clonotype came up a few times. The chain recombines TRBV7-2 with TRBJ2-7; maybe TRBD1 (6 bases). This CDR3 contains 14 residues. The V end lost 4 bases, the J end lost 2 bases, and 12 bases lay between the germline ends. Germline V CDR1 and CDR2: SGHTA, FQGNSA. CDR3 DNA: TGTGCCAGCAGCTCCGGGACACCTGCCTACGAGCAGTACTTC. Its protein product is CASSSGTPAYEQYF.

This clonotype has just a few counts. The rearrangement uses TRBV12-3 or TRBV12-4 and TRBJ1-5; D perhaps matches TRBD1 (5 bases). This CDR3 has 14 residues. V dropped 3 bases and J dropped 3 bases, with 9 bases sitting between them. The CDR3 nucleotides are TGTGCCAGCAGTTTTCAGGGAAACAATCAGCCCCAGCATTTT. Its translation: CASSFQGNNQPQHF.

This clonotype has only a few counts. The chain carries TRBV29-1 and TRBJ2-6; D gene ambiguous. The CDR3 is 14 amino acids. The ends were cut back, 1 base at V and 0 bases at J, with 4 bases in the middle. Germline V CDR1 and CDR2: SQVTM, ANQGSEA. As DNA, the CDR3 is TGCAGCGTTGAAGTGCCCTCTGGGGCCAACGTCCTGACTTTC. This gives the protein CSVEVPSGANVLTF.

This clonotype was observed a handful of times. The chain recombines TRBV29-1 with TRBJ2-1; a weak D match, TRBD2 (6 bases). The V end was cut by 0 bases, the J end by 8 bases, with 20 bases between. CDR1 is SQVTM and CDR2 is ANQGSEA in the germline V gene. The CDR3 extends over 16 amino acids. Written as DNA, the CDR3 is TGCAGCGTTGAAGACCCAAGCGGGCAAAGCAGGGATGAGCAGTTCTTC. Amino acid sequence: CSVEDPSGQSRDEQFF.

This clonotype was seen only a few times. V usage is TRBV9 and J usage is TRBJ2-1; D possibly corresponds to TRBD1 (6 bases). V lost 0 bases and J 9 bases, leaving 13 bases between the germline ends. Germline-derived CDR1 and CDR2 are SGDLS and YYNGEE. The CDR3 consists of 14 residues. CDR3 sequence: CASSVGAEQGEQFF. CDR3 DNA: TGTGCCAGCAGCGTAGGGGCTGAACAGGGTGAGCAGTTCTTC.

V is TRBV7-8 and J is TRBJ2-6, with 7 bases identical to TRBD1. Germline V gene sequence: CDR1 SGHVS, CDR2 FQNEAQ. The CDR3 length is 19 residues. The V and J ends lost 5 bases and 0 bases, in that order; junction bases with no gene match: 13. The CDR3 region is CASSKWDSLVASGANVLTF. The CDR3, as DNA: TGTGCCAGCAGCAAATGGGACAGTTTAGTCGCCTCTGGGGCCAACGTCCTGACTTTC.

CDR3 bases: TGCGCCAGCAGCTCGAGCGGGGGTGAGCAGTTCTTC. Translated: CASSSSGGEQFF. This rearrangement joins TRBV5-1 to TRBJ2-1; 8 positions match TRBD2. V was clipped by 3 bases and J by 9 bases; unmatched bases: 2. The germline V gene encodes CDR1 SGHRS and CDR2 YFSETQ. The CDR3 is 12 residues long.

This clonotype has a count of ten or more. The chain employs TRBV5-6 and TRBJ2-1; either TRBD1 or TRBD2 may supply D (5 bases each). Trimming left V 4 bases short and J 12 bases short, with 17 bases between. The CDR3 runs 13 residues. The germline V gene encodes CDR1 SGHDT and CDR2 YYEEEE. The CDR3 reads CASSRGGGPGQFF. The CDR3 nucleotides are TGTGCCAGCAGCCGGGGTGGGGGTCCTGGGCAGTTCTTC.

This clonotype was seen a few times. The genes are TRBV5-1 and TRBJ2-1; 8 bases fit TRBD1. The CDR3 totals 12 residues. Germline V CDR1 and CDR2: SGHRS, YFSETQ. CDR3 nucleotides: TGCGACCCAGGGGGCAGGAACAATGAGCAGTTCTTC. Its protein product is CDPGGRNNEQFF. Looking up the rest from reference TRBV5-1 and TRBJ2-1 gives the full variable domain: KAGVTQTPRYLIKTRGQQVTLSCSPISGHRSVSWYQQTPGQGLQFLFEYFSETQRNKGNFPGRFSGRQFSNSRSEMNVSTLELGDSALYLCDPGGRNNEQFFGPGTRLTVL.

This clonotype appeared a few times. The V call is TRBV3-1, the J call TRBJ2-7; TRBD2 agrees at 15 bases. CDR1 is LGHDT, CDR2 YNNKEL, per germline (reference sequence). The CDR3 totals 19 residues. Losses at the gene ends were 1 base for V and 2 bases for J; bases not matched to a gene: 9. CDR3 region: CASSQVMVRTSGRAYEQYF. The CDR3 coding sequence is TGTGCCAGCAGCCAAGTCATGGTCCGGACTAGCGGGAGGGCCTACGAGCAGTACTTC.

This clonotype was recorded at least ten times. V usage is TRBV24-1 and J usage is TRBJ2-3, with D maybe TRBD2 (5 bases). Germline V gene sequence: CDR1 KGHDR, CDR2 SFDVKD. The length of the CDR3 is 14 residues. Trimming removed 3 bases at V and 6 bases at J, with 12 bases between. The DNA of the CDR3 is TGTGCCACCAGTGATCCTACTAGAGGGGATACGCAGTATTTT. This codes for CATSDPTRGDTQYF.